This is a list of T cell receptor beta chains from one sample in a study of T cell repertoires in cytomegalovirus infection. Their antigens remain unidentified. Each CDR3 protein is one row after TCRdb ran MiXCR on the reads. The table lists about a million distinct CDR3 sequences, about a third of them singletons. Specimen: cultured CD8+ T cells from PBMCs, collected from culture after CMV antigen stimulation. The receptors were gathered from a human donor in good health (CMV status not recorded). Some clones in this sample may be carry-over from other donors' samples. Each CDR3 is given with its conserved first and last residue. The D gene is left open where the match is weak.

>TRBD2|TRBJ2-3|TRBV13
CASSPPGAGLVADTQYF
>-|TRBJ2-2|TRBV9
CASSPNPSPTGELFF
>TRBD1|TRBJ1-2|TRBV7-9
CASSSRQGYGYTF
>TRBD2|TRBJ2-4|TRBV4-1
CASQGTSGGPFLKNIQYF
>TRBD1|TRBJ1-2|TRBV13
CASSLALDRGPGGYTF
>-|TRBJ2-3|TRBV15
CATSRARHDTQYF
>-|TRBJ2-3|TRBV4-1
CASSQAITSTDTQYF
>-|TRBJ2-5|TRBV5-6
CASSLSFPQGRETQYF
>-|TRBJ1-6|TRBV2
CASSEGSMNSPLHF
>TRBD2|TRBJ2-5|TRBV6-6
CASSYSPSGGPLTETQYF
>-|TRBJ1-3|TRBV6-6
CVSTEGRASGNTIYF
>TRBD1|TRBJ1-6|TRBV7-9
CASSKGQGDSPLHF
>-|TRBJ2-2|TRBV6-6
CASSYLGGDTGELFF
>-|TRBJ2-7|TRBV13
CASSLGRNSAYEQYF
>-|TRBJ1-1|TRBV7-9
CASRRKDTEAFF
>-|TRBJ1-2|TRBV7-9
CASSSPRVNYGYTF
>-|TRBJ1-3|TRBV27
CVSSPDGVGNTIYF
>-|TRBJ2-1|TRBV6-5
CASRAGNEQFF
>-|TRBJ2-1|TRBV28
CASSDASSYNEQFF
>TRBD2|TRBJ2-5|TRBV19
CASRDPGSGGETQYF
>-|TRBJ1-1|TRBV7-8
CASTPSLGTEAFF
>TRBD1|TRBJ2-3|TRBV19
CASSKRQGWPDTQYF
>TRBD1|TRBJ2-1|TRBV2
CASSDGGQGTGYNEQFF
>-|TRBJ2-1|TRBV6-5
CASSNAGREQFF
>TRBD2|TRBJ2-2|TRBV7-9
CVSSLTVAGGRNTGELFF
>-|TRBJ1-4|TRBV6-1
CASRGTLATNEKLFF
>-|TRBJ2-5|TRBV9
CASSVVGGDYQETQYF
>-|TRBJ2-7|TRBV5-4
CASSLEGSAITYEQYF
>TRBD1|TRBJ2-1|TRBV7-8
CASSLMVQGGNEQFF
>-|TRBJ1-6|TRBV11-2
CASSPPTRAPRGSPLHF
>-|TRBJ1-2|TRBV15
CATSPPGGGIGMDYGYTF
>-|TRBJ1-6|TRBV27
CASSYSLSPLHF
>-|TRBJ2-2|TRBV12-5
CACSKRGAGAGELFF
>TRBD1|TRBJ1-5|TRBV7-9
CASSSGQGDQPQHF
>-|TRBJ1-5|TRBV27
CASSPLSPRDQPQHF
>TRBD2|TRBJ2-3|TRBV7-6
CASSLEASGGFTDTQYF
>-|TRBJ1-3|TRBV6-2/TRBV6-3
CASSYPPDNAGNTIYF
>-|TRBJ1-1|TRBV7-9
CASSPSWIEAFF
>-|TRBJ2-3|TRBV7-2
CASSPTPSGARTDTQYF
>-|TRBJ2-7|TRBV7-6
CASSERSSYEQYF
>-|TRBJ2-1|TRBV19
CASSPLWVAEYNEQFF
>-|TRBJ2-2|TRBV7-8
CASSSLGGANTGELFF
>TRBD1|TRBJ2-2|TRBV4-3
CASSQDRMGQGHTGELFF
>TRBD1|TRBJ1-1|TRBV7-9
CASSPDGTGNTEAFF
>-|TRBJ1-2|TRBV20-1
CSAPPGWENYGYTF
>-|TRBJ1-3|TRBV12-3/TRBV12-4
CASSLARGNTIYF
>-|TRBJ2-3|TRBV19
CASSSEGNVWTDTQYF
>-|TRBJ2-5|TRBV6-5
CASSLQMGYQETQYF
>-|TRBJ1-2|TRBV12-3/TRBV12-4
CASFRGGSGYTF
>-|TRBJ1-2|TRBV7-2
CASITGGGRLNYGYTF
>TRBD2|TRBJ2-7|TRBV6-1
CASSPPAGVFYEQYF
>-|TRBJ2-2|TRBV19
CASSIDDENTGELFF
>-|TRBJ1-1|TRBV29-1
CSVEPPNTEAFF
>TRBD1|TRBJ1-2|TRBV4-1
CACSQVFSGGYENGYTF
>-|TRBJ2-5|TRBV4-2
CASSPGLWETQYF
>-|TRBJ2-3|TRBV7-8
CASSLAGITDTQYF
>-|TRBJ1-6|TRBV7-6
CASSFATEPLHF
>TRBD1|TRBJ2-7|TRBV14
CASSPWTGYEQYF
>TRBD1|TRBJ2-1|TRBV4-3
CASSQDNFGTGAYNEQFF
>-|TRBJ2-3|TRBV7-9
CASSPLDGYTDTQYF